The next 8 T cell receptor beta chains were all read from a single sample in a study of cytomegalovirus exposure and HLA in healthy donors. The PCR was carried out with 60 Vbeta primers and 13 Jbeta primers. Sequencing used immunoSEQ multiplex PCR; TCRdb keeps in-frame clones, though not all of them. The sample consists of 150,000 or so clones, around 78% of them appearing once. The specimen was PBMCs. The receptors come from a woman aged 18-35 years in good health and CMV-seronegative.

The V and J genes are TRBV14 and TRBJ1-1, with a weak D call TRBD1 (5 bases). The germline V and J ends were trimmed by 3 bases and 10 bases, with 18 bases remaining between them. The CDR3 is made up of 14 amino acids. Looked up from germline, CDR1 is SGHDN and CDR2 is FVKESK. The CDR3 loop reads CASSQEEGLRGAFF. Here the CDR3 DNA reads TGTGCCAGCAGCCAGGAGGAGGGGCTTCGTGGAGCTTTCTTT.

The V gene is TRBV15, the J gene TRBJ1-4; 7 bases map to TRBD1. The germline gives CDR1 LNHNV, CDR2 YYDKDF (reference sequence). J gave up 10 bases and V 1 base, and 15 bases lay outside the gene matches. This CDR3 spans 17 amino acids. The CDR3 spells CATSRASGQVRSGKLFF. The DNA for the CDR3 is TGTGCCACCAGCAGAGCCTCCGGACAGGTCCGAAGTGGAAAACTGTTTTTT.

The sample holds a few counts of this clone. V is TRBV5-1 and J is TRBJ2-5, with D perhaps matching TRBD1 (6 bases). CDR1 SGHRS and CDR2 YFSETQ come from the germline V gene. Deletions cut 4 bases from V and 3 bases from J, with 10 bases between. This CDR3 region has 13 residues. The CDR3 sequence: CASSEQGEETQYF. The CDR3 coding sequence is TGCGCCAGCAGCGAACAGGGCGAAGAGACCCAGTACTTC. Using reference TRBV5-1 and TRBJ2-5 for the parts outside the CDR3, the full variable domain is KAGVTQTPRYLIKTRGQQVTLSCSPISGHRSVSWYQQTPGQGLQFLFEYFSETQRNKGNFPGRFSGRQFSNSRSEMNVSTLELGDSALYLCASSEQGEETQYFGPGTRLLVL.

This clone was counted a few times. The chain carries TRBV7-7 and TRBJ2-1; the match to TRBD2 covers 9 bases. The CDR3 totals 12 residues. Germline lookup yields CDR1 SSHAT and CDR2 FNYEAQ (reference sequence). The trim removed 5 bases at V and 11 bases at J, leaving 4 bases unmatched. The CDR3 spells CASSPSGVQQFF. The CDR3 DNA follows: TGTGCCAGCAGCCCTAGCGGGGTACAGCAGTTCTTC.

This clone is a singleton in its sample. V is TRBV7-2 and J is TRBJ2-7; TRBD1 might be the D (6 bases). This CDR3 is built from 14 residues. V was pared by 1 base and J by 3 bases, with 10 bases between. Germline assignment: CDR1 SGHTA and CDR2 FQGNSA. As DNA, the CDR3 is TGTGCCAGCAGCTTAGGTTTAGGGGGCTACGAGCAGTACTTC. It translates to CASSLGLGGYEQYF.

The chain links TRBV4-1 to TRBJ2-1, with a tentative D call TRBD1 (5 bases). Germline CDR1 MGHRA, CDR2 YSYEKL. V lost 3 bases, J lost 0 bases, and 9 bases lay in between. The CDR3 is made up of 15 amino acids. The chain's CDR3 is CASSQGQSSYNEQFF. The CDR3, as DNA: TGCGCCAGCAGCCAGGGGCAGAGCTCCTACAATGAGCAGTTCTTC.

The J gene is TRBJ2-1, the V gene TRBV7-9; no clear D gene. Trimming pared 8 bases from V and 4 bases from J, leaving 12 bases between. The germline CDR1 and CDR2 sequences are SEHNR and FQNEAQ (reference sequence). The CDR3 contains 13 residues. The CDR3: CASDKNIYNEQFF. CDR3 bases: TGTGCCAGCGATAAGAACATTTACAATGAGCAGTTCTTC.

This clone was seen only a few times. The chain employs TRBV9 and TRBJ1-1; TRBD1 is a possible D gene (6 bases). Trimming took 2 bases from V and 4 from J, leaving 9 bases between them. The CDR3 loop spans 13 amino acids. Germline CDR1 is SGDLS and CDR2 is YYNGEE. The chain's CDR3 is CASSVTGSTEAFF. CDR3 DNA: TGTGCCAGCAGCGTCACAGGGTCCACTGAAGCTTTCTTT.